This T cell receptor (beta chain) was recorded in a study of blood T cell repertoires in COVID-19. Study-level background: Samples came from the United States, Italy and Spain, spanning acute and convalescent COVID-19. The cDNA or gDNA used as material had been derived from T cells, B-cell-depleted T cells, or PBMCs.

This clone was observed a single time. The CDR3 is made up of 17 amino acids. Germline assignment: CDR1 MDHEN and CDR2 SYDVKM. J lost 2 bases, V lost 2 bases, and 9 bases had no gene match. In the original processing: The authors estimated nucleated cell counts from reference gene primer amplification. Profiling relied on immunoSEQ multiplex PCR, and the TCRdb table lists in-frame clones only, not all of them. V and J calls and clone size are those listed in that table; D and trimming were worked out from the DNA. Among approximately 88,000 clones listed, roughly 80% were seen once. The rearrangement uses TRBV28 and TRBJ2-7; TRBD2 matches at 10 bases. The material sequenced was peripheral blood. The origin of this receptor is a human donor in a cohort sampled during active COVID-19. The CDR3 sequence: CASSLKGISGRAYEQYF. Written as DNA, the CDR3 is TGTGCCAGCAGTTTAAAGGGGATAAGCGGGAGGGCCTACGAGCAGTACTTC.